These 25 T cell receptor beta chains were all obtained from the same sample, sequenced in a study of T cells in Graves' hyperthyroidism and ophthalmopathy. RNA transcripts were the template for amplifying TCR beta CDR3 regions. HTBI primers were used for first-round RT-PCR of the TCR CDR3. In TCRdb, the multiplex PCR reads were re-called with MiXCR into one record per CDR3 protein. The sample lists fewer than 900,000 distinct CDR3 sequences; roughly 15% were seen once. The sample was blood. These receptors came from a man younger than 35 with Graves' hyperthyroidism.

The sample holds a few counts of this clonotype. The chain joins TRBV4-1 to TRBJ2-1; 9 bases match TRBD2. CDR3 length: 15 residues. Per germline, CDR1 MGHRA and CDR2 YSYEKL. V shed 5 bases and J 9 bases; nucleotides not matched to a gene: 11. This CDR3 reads CASSSWRGRASEQFF. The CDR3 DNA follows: TGCGCCAGCAGCTCATGGCGCGGGAGGGCTAGTGAGCAGTTCTTC.

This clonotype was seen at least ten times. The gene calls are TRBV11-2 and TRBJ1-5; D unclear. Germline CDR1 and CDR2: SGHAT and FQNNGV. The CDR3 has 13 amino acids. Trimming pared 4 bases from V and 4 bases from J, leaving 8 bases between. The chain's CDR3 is CASSSTINQPQHF. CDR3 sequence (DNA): TGTGCCAGCAGCTCTACGATTAATCAGCCCCAGCATTTT.

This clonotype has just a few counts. The CDR3 nucleotides read TGCGCCAGCAGCCAAGTAGGGGGCAGGGGCTACGAGCAGTACTTC. It is translated as CASSQVGGRGYEQYF. V usage is TRBV4-1 and J usage is TRBJ2-7; 7 bases are shared with TRBD1. Germline V lookup: CDR1 MGHRA, CDR2 YSYEKL. The junction had 6 bases not matched to a gene; V was cut back by 1 base and J by 3 bases. The CDR3 covers 15 residues.

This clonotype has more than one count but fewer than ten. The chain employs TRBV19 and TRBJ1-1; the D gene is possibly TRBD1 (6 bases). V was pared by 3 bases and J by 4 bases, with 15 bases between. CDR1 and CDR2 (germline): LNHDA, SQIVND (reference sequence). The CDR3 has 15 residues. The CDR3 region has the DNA TGTGCCAGTAGTATTCTCGGGGGGGCAAGCACTGAAGCTTTCTTT. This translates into CASSILGGASTEAFF.

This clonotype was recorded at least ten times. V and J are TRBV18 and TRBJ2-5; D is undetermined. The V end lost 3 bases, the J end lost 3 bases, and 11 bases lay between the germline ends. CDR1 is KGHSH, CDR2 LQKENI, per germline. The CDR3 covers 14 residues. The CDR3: CASSPSPTEETQYF. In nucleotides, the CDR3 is TGTGCCAGCTCACCCTCCCCGACGGAAGAGACCCAGTACTTC.

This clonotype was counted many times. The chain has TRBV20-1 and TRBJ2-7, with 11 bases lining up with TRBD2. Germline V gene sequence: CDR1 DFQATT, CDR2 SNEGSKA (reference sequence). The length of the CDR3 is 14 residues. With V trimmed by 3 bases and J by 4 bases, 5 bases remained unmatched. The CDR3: CSASPGLADYEQYF. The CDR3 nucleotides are TGCAGTGCTAGCCCGGGACTAGCGGATTACGAGCAGTACTTC.

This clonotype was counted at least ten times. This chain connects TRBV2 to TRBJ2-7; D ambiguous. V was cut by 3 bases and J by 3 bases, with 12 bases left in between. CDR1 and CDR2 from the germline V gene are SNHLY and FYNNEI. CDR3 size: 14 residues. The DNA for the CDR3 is TGTGCCAGCAGTGACACCCCTTTGGACTACGAGCAGTACTTC. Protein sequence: CASSDTPLDYEQYF.

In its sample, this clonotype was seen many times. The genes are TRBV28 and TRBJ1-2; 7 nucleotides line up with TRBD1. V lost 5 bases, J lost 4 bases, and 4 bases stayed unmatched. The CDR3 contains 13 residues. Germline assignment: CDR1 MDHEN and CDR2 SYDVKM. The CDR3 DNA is TGTGCCAGCAGTGACAGGGTTGGCTATGGCTACACCTTC. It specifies CASSDRVGYGYTF.

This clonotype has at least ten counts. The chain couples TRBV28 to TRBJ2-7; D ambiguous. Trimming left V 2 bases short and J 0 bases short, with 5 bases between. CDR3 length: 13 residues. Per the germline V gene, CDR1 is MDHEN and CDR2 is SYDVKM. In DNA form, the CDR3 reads TGTGCCAGCAGTTTACGGCACTCCTACGAGCAGTACTTC. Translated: CASSLRHSYEQYF. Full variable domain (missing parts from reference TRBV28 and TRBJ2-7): DVKVTQSSRYLVKRTGEKVFLECVQDMDHENMFWYRQDPGLGLRLIYFSYDVKMKEKGDIPEGYSVSREKKERFSLILESASTNQTSMYLCASSLRHSYEQYFGPGTRLTVT.

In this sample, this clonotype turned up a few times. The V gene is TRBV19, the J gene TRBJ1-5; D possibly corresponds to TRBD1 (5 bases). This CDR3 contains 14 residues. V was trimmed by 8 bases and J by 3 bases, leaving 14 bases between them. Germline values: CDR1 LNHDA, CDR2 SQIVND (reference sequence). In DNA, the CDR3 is TGTGCCAGTGCCACCGGGACGCCCAATCAGCCCCAGCATTTT. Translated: CASATGTPNQPQHF.

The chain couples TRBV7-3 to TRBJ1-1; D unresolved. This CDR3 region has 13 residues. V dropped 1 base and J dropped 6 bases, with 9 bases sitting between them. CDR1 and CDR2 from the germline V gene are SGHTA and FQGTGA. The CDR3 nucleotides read TGTGCCAGCAGCTTAATGGGGAATTCTGAAGCTTTCTTT. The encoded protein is CASSLMGNSEAFF.

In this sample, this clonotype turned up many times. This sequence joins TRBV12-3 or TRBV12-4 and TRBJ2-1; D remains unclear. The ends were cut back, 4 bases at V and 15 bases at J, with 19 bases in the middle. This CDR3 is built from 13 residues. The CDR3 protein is CASSSPAPLIRFF. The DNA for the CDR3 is TGTGCCAGCAGTTCCCCGGCCCCTCTGATACGGTTCTTC.

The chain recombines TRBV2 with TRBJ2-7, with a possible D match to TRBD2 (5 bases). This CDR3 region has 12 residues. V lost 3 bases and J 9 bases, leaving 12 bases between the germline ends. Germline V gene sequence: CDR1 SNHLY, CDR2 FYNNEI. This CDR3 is CASSESGIAQYF. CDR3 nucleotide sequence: TGTGCCAGCAGTGAGTCGGGGATTGCGCAGTACTTC.

The chain's CDR3 is CASSEGGGTETQYF. CDR3 DNA: TGTGCCAGCAGTGAAGGTGGGGGTACGGAGACCCAGTACTTC. This chain joins TRBV6-1 and TRBJ2-5; D may match TRBD1 or TRBD2 (5 bases each). The V gene lost 1 base and the J gene lost 5 bases, with 11 bases spanning the gap. The CDR3 is 14 residues long. CDR1 and CDR2 (germline): MNHNS, SASEGT.

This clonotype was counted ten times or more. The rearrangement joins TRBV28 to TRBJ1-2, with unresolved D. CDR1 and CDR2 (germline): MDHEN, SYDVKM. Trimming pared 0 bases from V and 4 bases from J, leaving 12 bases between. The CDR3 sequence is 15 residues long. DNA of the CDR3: TGTGCCAGCAGTTTATGGGCAGCCCCATCCTATGGCTACACCTTC. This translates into CASSLWAAPSYGYTF.

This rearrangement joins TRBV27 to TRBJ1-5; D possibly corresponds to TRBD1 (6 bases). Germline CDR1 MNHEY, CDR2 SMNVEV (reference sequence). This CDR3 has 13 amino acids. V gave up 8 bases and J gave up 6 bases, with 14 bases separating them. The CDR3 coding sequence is TGTGCCAGCCAGGGGTCCAGGGGTCAGCCCCAGCATTTT. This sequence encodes CASQGSRGQPQHF.

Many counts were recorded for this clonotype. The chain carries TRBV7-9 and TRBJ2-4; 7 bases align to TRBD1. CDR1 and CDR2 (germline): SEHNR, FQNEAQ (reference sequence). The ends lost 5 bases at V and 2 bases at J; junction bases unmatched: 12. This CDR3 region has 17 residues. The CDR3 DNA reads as TGTGCCAGCAGCATTCCCGGAGAGGGGGCCTCCAAAAACATTCAGTACTTC. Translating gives CASSIPGEGASKNIQYF.

CDR3 coding DNA: TGCGCCAGCAGCTTGGGTCAGGTGGGCTCCCGCACAGATACGCAGTATTTT. Translating gives CASSLGQVGSRTDTQYF. The chain uses TRBV5-1 and TRBJ2-3; D remains unclear. The CDR3 runs to 17 residues. Trimming pared 0 bases from V and 1 base from J, leaving 15 bases between. The germline V gene has CDR1 SGHRS and CDR2 YFSETQ.

CDR3 sequence reads: CASSWPGSPLHF. The CDR3 bases are TGTGCCAGCAGTTGGCCAGGGTCACCCCTCCACTTT. The rearrangement joins TRBV27 to TRBJ1-6, with D possibly TRBD1 on 5 matching bases. With 4 bases removed from V and 10 bases from J, the gap between germline ends came to 8 bases. CDR1 and CDR2 (germline): MNHEY, SMNVEV (reference sequence). The length of the CDR3 is 12 residues.

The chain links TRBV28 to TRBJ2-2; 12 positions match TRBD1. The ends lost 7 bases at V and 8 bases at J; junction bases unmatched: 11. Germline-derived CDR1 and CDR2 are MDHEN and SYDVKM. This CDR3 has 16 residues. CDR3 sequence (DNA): TGTGCCAGCATCGATGGGACAGGGGGCGCCTATGGGGAGCTGTTTTTT. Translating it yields CASIDGTGGAYGELFF.

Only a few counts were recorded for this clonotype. The CDR3 DNA sequence: TGCAGTGCTAGACTACCCCGGGACAGGGGCTACGAGCAGTACTTC. Translated, it gives CSARLPRDRGYEQYF. This chain uses TRBV20-1 with TRBJ2-7; 10 bases map to TRBD1. The CDR3 covers 15 residues. V lost 2 bases to trimming and J lost 3 bases; unmatched junction nucleotides: 7. Germline V gene data show CDR1 as DFQATT and CDR2 as SNEGSKA (reference sequence).

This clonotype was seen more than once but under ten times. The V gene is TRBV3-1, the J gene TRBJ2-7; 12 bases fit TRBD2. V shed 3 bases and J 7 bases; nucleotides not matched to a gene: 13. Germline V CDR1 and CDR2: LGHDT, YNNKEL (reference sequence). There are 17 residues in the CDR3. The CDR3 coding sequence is TGTGCCAGCAGCCAGCAAGGGGTAAGACTAGCGGGAGAAGAGCAGTACTTC. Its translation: CASSQQGVRLAGEEQYF.

CDR3 in amino acids: CATRRGSGANVLTF. The CDR3 coding sequence is TGTGCCACTAGGAGGGGTTCTGGGGCCAACGTCCTGACTTTC. J is TRBJ2-6 and V is TRBV19; a weak D match, TRBD2 (6 bases). Germline loops: CDR1 LNHDA, CDR2 SQIVND (reference sequence). CDR3 length equals 14 residues. V was cut by 10 bases and J by 1 base, with 11 bases left in between.

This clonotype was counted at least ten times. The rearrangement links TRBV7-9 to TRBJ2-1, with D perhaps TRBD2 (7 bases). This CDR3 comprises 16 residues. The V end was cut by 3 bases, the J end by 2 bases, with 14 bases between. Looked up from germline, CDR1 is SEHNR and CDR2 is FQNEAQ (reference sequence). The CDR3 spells CASSFVGGGPYNEQFF. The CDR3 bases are TGTGCCAGCAGCTTCGTGGGGGGGGGCCCCTACAATGAGCAGTTCTTC.

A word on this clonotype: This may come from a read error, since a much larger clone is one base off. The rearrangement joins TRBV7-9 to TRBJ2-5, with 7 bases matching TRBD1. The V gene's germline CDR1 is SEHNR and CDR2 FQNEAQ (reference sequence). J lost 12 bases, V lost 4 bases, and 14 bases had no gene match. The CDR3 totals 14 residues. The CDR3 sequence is CASSSLGRGSRKYF. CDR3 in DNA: TGTGCCAGCAGCTCTCTGGGCAGGGGGTCTCGAAAGTACTTC.